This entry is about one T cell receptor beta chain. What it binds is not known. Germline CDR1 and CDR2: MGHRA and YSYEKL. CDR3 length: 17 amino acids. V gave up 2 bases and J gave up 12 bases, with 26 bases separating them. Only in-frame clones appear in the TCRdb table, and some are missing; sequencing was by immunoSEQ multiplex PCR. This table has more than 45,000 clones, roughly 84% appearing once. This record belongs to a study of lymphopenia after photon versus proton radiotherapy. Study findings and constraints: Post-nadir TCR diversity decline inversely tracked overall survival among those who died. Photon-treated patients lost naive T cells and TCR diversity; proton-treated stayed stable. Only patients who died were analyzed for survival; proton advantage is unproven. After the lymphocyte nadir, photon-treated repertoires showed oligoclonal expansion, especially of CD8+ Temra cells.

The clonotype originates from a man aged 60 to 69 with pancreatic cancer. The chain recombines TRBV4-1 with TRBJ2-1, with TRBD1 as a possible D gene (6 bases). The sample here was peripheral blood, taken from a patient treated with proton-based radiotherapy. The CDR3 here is CASSQTLGTATLRGQFF. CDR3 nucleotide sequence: TGCGCCAGCAGCCAAACGCTAGGGACGGCGACTCTCAGGGGGCAGTTCTTC.